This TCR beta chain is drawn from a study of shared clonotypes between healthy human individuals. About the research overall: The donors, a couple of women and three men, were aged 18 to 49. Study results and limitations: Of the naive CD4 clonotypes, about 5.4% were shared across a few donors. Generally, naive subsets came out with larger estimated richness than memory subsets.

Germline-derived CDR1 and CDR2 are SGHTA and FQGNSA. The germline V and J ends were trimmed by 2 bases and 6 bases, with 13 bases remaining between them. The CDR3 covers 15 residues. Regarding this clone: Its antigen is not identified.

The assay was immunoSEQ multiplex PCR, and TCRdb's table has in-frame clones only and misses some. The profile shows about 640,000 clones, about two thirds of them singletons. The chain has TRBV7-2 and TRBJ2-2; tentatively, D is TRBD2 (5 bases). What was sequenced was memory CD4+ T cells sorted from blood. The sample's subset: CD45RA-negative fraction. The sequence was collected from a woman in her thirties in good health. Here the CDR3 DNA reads TGTGCCAGCAGCTTAAGGGTAGAGGGATCCGGGGAGCTGTTTTTT. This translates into CASSLRVEGSGELFF. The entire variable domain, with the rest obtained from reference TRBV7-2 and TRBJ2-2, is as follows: GAGVSQSPSNKVTEKGKDVELRCDPISGHTALYWYRQSLGQGLEFLIYFQGNSAPDKSGLPSDRFSAERTGGSVSTLTIQRTQQEDSAVYLCASSLRVEGSGELFFGEGSRLTVL.